The 15 T cell receptor beta chains below all came from one sample that was sequenced in a study of T cells in Graves' hyperthyroidism and ophthalmopathy. It was RNA transcripts that yielded the amplified TCR beta CDR3 regions. HTBI primers were used for first-round RT-PCR of the TCR CDR3. TCRdb called the multiplex PCR reads again in MiXCR, with one record for every CDR3 protein. Found here are more than 300,000 distinct CDR3 sequences, roughly 14% of them singletons; the top ten hold 9.5% to 11%. Sequencing input: blood. These receptors originate from a woman in her fifties or sixties with Graves' hyperthyroidism.

This clonotype was found a few times. This rearrangement joins TRBV29-1 to TRBJ2-1; 10 nucleotides align to TRBD2. Germline CDR1 SQVTM, CDR2 ANQGSEA. The V gene end was trimmed by 5 bases and the J gene end by 4 bases; junction bases not matched to a gene: 5. This CDR3 has 14 residues. The CDR3 region is CSVRGTSEYNEQFF. In DNA form, the CDR3 reads TGCAGCGTTCGGGGGACTAGCGAGTACAATGAGCAGTTCTTC.

The rearrangement joins TRBV3-1 to TRBJ1-2; 7 nucleotides line up with TRBD1. Trimming at V came to 4 bases and at J to 5 bases, leaving 7 bases not matched to a gene. The CDR3 is 14 residues long. Germline assignment: CDR1 LGHDT and CDR2 YNNKEL (reference sequence). CDR3 amino acids: CASSRGQADYGYTF. In DNA form, the CDR3 reads TGTGCCAGCAGCCGTGGACAGGCTGATTATGGCTACACCTTC.

The table lists this clonotype with a few counts. One junction end does not reproduce the germline sequence, and a read error may be involved. The genes are TRBV11-2 and TRBJ2-7; D is ambiguous. Germline-derived CDR1 and CDR2 are SGHAT and FQNNGV. This CDR3 has 15 residues. The CDR3 loop reads CASRPIRVSSCEQYF. CDR3 bases: TGTGCCAGCAGACCAATCCGGGTTAGCTCCTGCGAGCAGTACTTC.

This clonotype turned up a few times. The chain links TRBV12-3 or TRBV12-4 to TRBJ2-7, with 7 bases identical to TRBD1. V was clipped by 6 bases and J by 7 bases; unmatched bases: 12. The length of the CDR3 is 14 residues. The CDR3 reads CASSPGQQLGEQYF. CDR3 nucleotide sequence: TGTGCCAGCAGCCCGGGACAGCAGCTCGGAGAGCAGTACTTC.

This clonotype was counted at least ten times. The chain joins TRBV7-9 to TRBJ2-3; 7 positions agree with TRBD2. The trim removed 1 base at V and 14 bases at J, leaving 9 bases unmatched. The CDR3 length is 13 residues. Germline CDR1 reads SEHNR; CDR2 reads FQNEAQ (reference sequence). The CDR3 here is CASSLGRTSRRYF. For the CDR3, the DNA is TGTGCCAGCAGCTTAGGGCGGACTAGTCGGAGGTATTTT.

This clonotype has a count of ten or more. Here the CDR3 DNA reads TGTGCCAGCAGTTTAAGTCCGCGGGACGGCTATGGCTACACCTTC. Translating gives CASSLSPRDGYGYTF. The chain uses TRBV28 and TRBJ1-2, with D tentatively TRBD1 (5 bases). V lost 2 bases to trimming and J lost 4 bases, with 14 bases between them. The length of the CDR3 is 15 residues. Germline CDR1 reads MDHEN; CDR2 reads SYDVKM.

This clonotype appeared many times. This chain connects TRBV11-2 to TRBJ1-2, with a weak D call TRBD1 (5 bases). This CDR3 has 13 residues. The germline V gene encodes CDR1 SGHAT and CDR2 FQNNGV. V lost 5 bases, J lost 7 bases, and 14 bases lay in between. The CDR3 sequence is CASSPGGESGYTF. The CDR3 DNA reads TGTGCCAGCAGCCCCGGGGGGGAGTCTGGCTACACCTTC.

This clonotype has a count of ten or more. The chain couples TRBV7-8 to TRBJ1-4; the match to TRBD1 covers 7 bases. J lost 7 bases, V lost 6 bases, and 11 bases had no gene match. Looked up from germline, CDR1 is SGHVS and CDR2 is FQNEAQ. This CDR3 contains 15 residues. The CDR3 here is CASRPRYRGGEKLFF. CDR3 nucleotide sequence: TGTGCCAGCAGGCCCCGCTACAGGGGCGGTGAAAAACTGTTTTTT.

Only one count was recorded for this clonotype. The rearrangement joins TRBV6-2 or TRBV6-3 to TRBJ2-1; 7 bases map to TRBD1. The V gene's germline CDR1 is MNHEY and CDR2 SVGEGT. Trimming took 6 bases from V and 8 from J; bases not matched to a gene: 10. The CDR3 is 14 residues long. The CDR3 reads CASRGWGTVDEQFF. The DNA for the CDR3 is TGTGCCAGCAGGGGTTGGGGGACAGTGGATGAGCAGTTCTTC.

This clonotype was counted many times. The rearrangement uses TRBV6-1 and TRBJ1-2; D gene unclear. The CDR3 loop spans 13 amino acids. Germline CDR1 is MNHNS and CDR2 is SASEGT. With 1 base removed from V and 8 bases from J, the gap between germline ends came to 11 bases. The CDR3 DNA reads as TGTGCCAGCAGTGAAGGCCCGCGATGGGGCTACACCTTC. Its translation: CASSEGPRWGYTF.

Turning to this clonotype: A read error is possible here, since a much larger clone lies one base away. This chain links TRBV12-3 or TRBV12-4 with TRBJ2-1; 8 bases agree with TRBD1. The CDR3 runs to 12 residues. V lost 5 bases, J lost 10 bases, and 4 bases stayed unmatched. CDR3 in DNA: TGTGCCAGCAGTCCAGGGGGCTGGGAGCAGTTCTTC. Encoded protein: CASSPGGWEQFF.

Many counts were recorded for this clonotype. The rearrangement joins TRBV12-3 or TRBV12-4 to TRBJ1-1, with D perhaps TRBD1 (5 bases). The CDR3 spans 13 residues. Trimming took 0 bases from V and 12 from J, leaving 14 bases between them. The CDR3 DNA reads as TGTGCCAGCAGTTTAGCGAGGGGACGCCTGACTTTCTTT. Translation gives CASSLARGRLTFF.

As regards this clonotype: A junction end diverges from the germline sequence, so it may reflect a read error. CDR3 DNA sequence: TGTGCCAGCACCTCGAGATATGGCTGCACCTTC. It translates to CASTSRYGCTF. This chain uses TRBV28 with TRBJ1-2; no clear D gene. This CDR3 has 11 amino acids. Germline CDR1 reads MDHEN; CDR2 reads SYDVKM.

CDR3 sequence reads: CSVGDSYNEQFF. DNA for the CDR3: TGCAGCGTTGGAGATTCCTACAATGAGCAGTTCTTC. The genes are TRBV29-1 and TRBJ2-1, with D uncertain. V lost 4 bases and J lost 1, with 5 bases in between. The CDR3 has 12 residues. Looked up from germline, CDR1 is SQVTM and CDR2 is ANQGSEA.

This clonotype was counted many times. This chain uses TRBV28 with TRBJ2-1; D is uncertain. The CDR3 totals 14 residues. The germline V and J ends were trimmed by 6 bases and 7 bases, with 16 bases remaining between them. CDR1 MDHEN and CDR2 SYDVKM come from the germline V gene. The CDR3 coding sequence is TGTGCCAGCAGAAACTCCGACTCAGTGAATGAGCAGTTCTTC. Protein sequence: CASRNSDSVNEQFF.